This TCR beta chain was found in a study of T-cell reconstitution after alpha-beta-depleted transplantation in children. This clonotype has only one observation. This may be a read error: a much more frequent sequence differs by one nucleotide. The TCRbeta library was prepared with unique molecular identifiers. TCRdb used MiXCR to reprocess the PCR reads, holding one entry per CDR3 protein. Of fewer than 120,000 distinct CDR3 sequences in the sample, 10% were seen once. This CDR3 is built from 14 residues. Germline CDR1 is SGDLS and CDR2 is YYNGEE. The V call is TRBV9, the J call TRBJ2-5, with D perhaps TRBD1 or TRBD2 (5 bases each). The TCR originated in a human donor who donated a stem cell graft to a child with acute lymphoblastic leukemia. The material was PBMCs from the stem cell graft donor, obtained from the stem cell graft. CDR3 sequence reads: CASSPRARGENQYF. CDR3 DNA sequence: TGTGCCAGCAGCCCCCGGGCGAGGGGAGAGAACCAGTACTTC.